These 21 T cell receptor beta chains were sequenced from one sample in a study of tumor and adjacent non-tumor tissue in lung cancer. RNA was extracted from bulk tissue without any cell sorting. More than 3 cm separated this lung sample from the edge of the tumor. Three rounds of nested PCR, following a modified ARM-PCR protocol, produced the TCRbeta library. TCRdb processed the multiplex PCR reads anew with MiXCR; each CDR3 protein has one entry. The sample has 100,000 or so distinct CDR3 sequences; approximately 80% are singletons. The specimen was distant non-tumor lung tissue. These receptors were taken from a man in his sixties with small cell lung cancer.

To note about this clonotype: One end of the junction varies from germline; a read error may be responsible. The genes are TRBV11-2 and TRBJ2-5; no definite D call. There are 13 residues in the CDR3. Germline CDR1 and CDR2: SGHAT and FQNNGV. The CDR3, as DNA: TGTACCAGCAGCTTGGATGTGAAAGAGACCCAGTACTTC. It specifies CTSSLDVKETQYF.

For this clonotype: This may stem from a read error, because a much larger clone lies one nucleotide away. The genes are TRBV30 and TRBJ2-7; D call uncertain. CDR1 is GTSNPN, CDR2 SVGIG, per germline (reference sequence). This CDR3 is built from 12 residues. The CDR3 spells CVWTQSSYEQYF. For the CDR3, the DNA is TGTGTCTGGACCCAGAGCTCCTACGAGCAGTACTTC. The full variable domain, its missing parts supplied by reference TRBV30 and TRBJ2-7, is SQTIHQWPATLVQPVGSPLSLECTVEGTSNPNLYWYRQAAGRGLQLLFYSVGIGQISSEVPQNLSASRPQDRQFILSSKKLLLSDSGFYLCVWTQSSYEQYFGPGTRLTVT.

The chain uses TRBV10-3 and TRBJ2-2; 13 positions agree with TRBD2. The CDR3 length is 17 residues. Germline V CDR1 and CDR2: ENHRY, SYGVKD. Losses at the gene ends were 2 bases for V and 10 bases for J; bases not matched to a gene: 10. In DNA form, the CDR3 reads TGTGCCATCAGTGAGCTGGAGGGACTAGCGGGACCTGAGGAGCTGTTTTTT. This translates into CAISELEGLAGPEELFF.

Concerning this clonotype: One end of the junction fails to match germline, which may point to a read error. This CDR3 reads CSVRDLQGEQYF. In nucleotides, the CDR3 is TGTAGTGTTAGAGATCTCCAGGGCGAGCAGTACTTC. The V call is TRBV20-1, the J call TRBJ2-7, with a weak D call TRBD1 (5 bases). The CDR3 length is 12 residues. Germline-derived CDR1 and CDR2 are DFQATT and SNEGSKA (reference sequence).

For this clonotype: Because the CDR3 is missing its conserved closing phenylalanine or tryptophan, this is likely a read error. This chain links TRBV9 with TRBJ2-2, with no clear D. V dropped 0 bases and J dropped 6 bases, with 6 bases sitting between them. The length of the CDR3 is 13 residues. Germline values: CDR1 SGDLS, CDR2 YYNGEE. CDR3 bases: TGTGCCAGCAGCGTAGCTATTTCCGGGGAGCTGTTTTAT. It specifies CASSVAISGELFY.

The chain links TRBV6-5 to TRBJ1-4, with D unclear. V was shortened by 7 bases and J by 1 base, with 16 bases between the two germline ends. CDR1 and CDR2 from the germline V gene are MNHEY and SVGAGI. The CDR3 runs to 16 residues. The CDR3 loop reads CASTSKNSVTNEKLFF. The CDR3 coding sequence is TGTGCCAGCACCTCCAAGAACTCAGTAACTAATGAAAAACTGTTTTTT.

With respect to this clonotype: A much larger clonotype is one base distant, so this may be a read error. The V gene is TRBV20-1, the J gene TRBJ2-5; 10 bases are shared with TRBD1. CDR1 and CDR2 (germline): DFQATT, SNEGSKA (reference sequence). V trimming: 6 bases; J trimming: 4 bases; junction bases outside the gene matches: 14. The CDR3 runs to 16 residues. The CDR3 DNA reads as TGCAGTGCAACCGACCAGGACAGGGGGTTTGGAGAGACCCAGTACTTC. Protein sequence: CSATDQDRGFGETQYF.

About this clonotype: A junction boundary mismatches the germline segment, possibly from a read error. This chain uses TRBV12-3 or TRBV12-4 with TRBJ2-2; TRBD1 matches at 7 bases. This CDR3 has 15 amino acids. The CDR3 reads CASSFPGTDTGEMFF. CDR3 in DNA: TGTGCCAGCAGTTTCCCGGGGACAGACACCGGGGAGATGTTTTTT.

The chain combines TRBV5-8 with TRBJ1-3, with 7 bases matching TRBD1. CDR3 length: 17 amino acids. CDR1 is SGHTS, CDR2 YDEGEE, per germline. CDR3 sequence (DNA): TGTGTCAGAAACCCCTACTTCGGGACAGACTCTGGAAACACCATATATTTT. Translated: CVRNPYFGTDSGNTIYF.

A remark on this clonotype: Being one base from a much bigger clone, this may be a read error. V gene TRBV20-1 combines with J gene TRBJ2-1; TRBD2 aligns across 8 bases. This CDR3 has 15 amino acids. Germline V lookup: CDR1 DFQATT, CDR2 SNEGSKA (reference sequence). CDR3 coding DNA: TGCAGTGCTAGCCCTCTAGCGGGTGGCGTTAATGAGCAGTCCTTC. Amino acids: CSASPLAGGVNEQSF.

This chain connects TRBV29-1 to TRBJ2-1, with a tentative D call TRBD1 (5 bases). The CDR3 runs 14 residues. V dropped 4 bases and J dropped 5 bases, with 15 bases sitting between them. The germline V gene encodes CDR1 SQVTM and CDR2 ANQGSEA. The CDR3 sequence is CSVAPREPDNEQFF. Written as DNA, the CDR3 is TGCAGCGTTGCCCCCAGGGAACCTGACAATGAGCAGTTCTTC.

With regard to this clonotype: Compared with germline, one end of the junction differs, possibly owing to a read error. This rearrangement joins TRBV29-1 to TRBJ2-1, with a tentative D call TRBD2 (5 bases). CDR1 is SQVTM, CDR2 ANQGSEA, per germline. The CDR3 runs 15 residues. The DNA of the CDR3 is TGCAGCGTTGTAACCCGCTCGACTCACTACAATGAGCGGTTTTTC. Its translation is CSVVTRSTHYNERFF.

This clonotype appeared many times. The chain has TRBV12-3 or TRBV12-4 and TRBJ1-5; 7 bases agree with TRBD1. Trimming cost V 0 bases and J 7 bases; bases outside gene matches: 6. This CDR3 contains 15 residues. This chain's CDR3 is CASSLAQGGRQPQHF. CDR3 in DNA: TGTGCCAGCAGTTTAGCGCAAGGGGGCCGACAGCCCCAGCATTTT.

Notes on this clonotype: A single base separates this from a much larger clone, so it may be a read error. The chain employs TRBV6-5 and TRBJ1-2; D gene ambiguous. This CDR3 region has 13 residues. Deletions cut 8 bases from V and 4 bases from J, with 14 bases between. CDR1 and CDR2 from the germline V gene are MNHEY and SVGAGI. In DNA form, the CDR3 reads TGTGCCAGCCGAAGGACCTCGGGCTATGGCTACACCTTC. Translating gives CASRRTSGYGYTF.

This clonotype has a single count. The chain combines TRBV6-5 with TRBJ2-3; D is unclear. Trimming stripped 2 bases from V and 1 base from J, with 13 bases between. CDR1 and CDR2 from the germline V gene are MNHEY and SVGAGI. The CDR3 spans 16 residues. CDR3: CASSYGPCSRTDTQYF. CDR3 nucleotides: TGTGCCAGCAGTTACGGGCCCTGTTCCCGCACAGATACGCAGTATTTT.

V is TRBV4-3 and J is TRBJ2-5; perhaps TRBD1 as D (7 bases). V was cut by 2 bases and J by 5 bases, with 15 bases left in between. The CDR3 has 15 residues. Looked up from germline, CDR1 is LGHNA and CDR2 is YSLEER. The CDR3 DNA is TGCGCCAGCAGCCAATGTGTCGCAGGGGGGGAGACCCAGTACTTC. Residues: CASSQCVAGGETQYF.

Of note for this clonotype: The final CDR3 position lacks the conserved phenylalanine or tryptophan, pointing to a likely read error. The DNA is left out, because the CDR3 cannot be placed on it with certainty; the CDR3 is given as TCRdb lists it. V usage is TRBV11-1 and J usage is TRBJ2-7. Germline V gives CDR1 SGHAT, CDR2 FQDESV (reference sequence). The CDR3 numbers 11 amino acids, ends counted. The CDR3 spells CASSLGEEQYI.

The genes are TRBV5-8 and TRBJ2-1; D not resolved. V lost 3 bases to trimming and J lost 8 bases, with 3 bases between them. Per the germline V gene, CDR1 is SGHTS and CDR2 is YDEGEE. The CDR3 length is 10 residues. Written as DNA, the CDR3 is TGTGCCAGCAGCTCCGATGAGCAGTTCTTC. Translated, it gives CASSSDEQFF.

Regarding this clonotype: With a much larger clone just one base away, this may be a read error. The chain couples TRBV20-1 to TRBJ2-1; 7 bases align to TRBD2. The germline gives CDR1 DFQATT, CDR2 SNEGSKA (reference sequence). The CDR3 loop spans 16 amino acids. The DNA for the CDR3 is TGCAGTGCTAGAGAACTGGAACTAGCGTTAGGTTATGAGCGGTTCTTC. Translating gives CSARELELALGYERFF.

Concerning this clonotype itself: A junction end diverges from the germline sequence, so it may reflect a read error. The chain has TRBV4-1 and TRBJ2-2; TRBD2 matches 9 bases. The CDR3 length is 17 residues. Germline lookup yields CDR1 MGHRA and CDR2 YSYEKL. The CDR3 spells CARSSRASGTNTGELFF. CDR3 bases: TGCGCCAGGAGCTCCCGGGCTAGCGGGACGAACACCGGGGAACTGTTTTTT.

With regard to this clonotype: A read error may account for a junction end that differs from germline. The chain links TRBV4-2 to TRBJ1-1; 9 bases agree with TRBD1. The CDR3 covers 15 residues. The V gene's germline CDR1 is LGHNA and CDR2 YNFKEQ. In nucleotides, the CDR3 is TGTGACAGCAGCCAGGGGGGACAGGGGAACACTGAAGCTTTCTTT. It translates to CDSSQGGQGNTEAFF.